Given below is one T cell receptor (beta chain) in context. What it recognizes is unknown. These data are taken from a study of OX40 agonist ivuxolimab in advanced cancers. General observations from the study: The authors also found low normalized T-cell clonal expansion in some nonresponders.

Here immunoSEQ multiplex PCR was the method, and the copy in TCRdb shows in-frame clones only, minus some. The sample lists 75,000 to 100,000 clones; roughly 80% were seen once. CDR1 is MGHRA, CDR2 YSYEKL, per germline. This CDR3 has 17 residues. V dropped 0 bases and J dropped 7 bases, with 21 bases sitting between them. The sequencing here drew on CD4+ or CD8+ T cells sorted from blood, taken in a trial of the OX40 agonist ivuxolimab. The source is an adult with an advanced solid tumor such as melanoma, head and neck, liver or kidney cancer. The V gene is TRBV4-1, the J gene TRBJ1-2, with D possibly TRBD1 on 5 matching bases. The CDR3: CASSQEPLGTPQRGYTF. The CDR3 nucleotides are TGCGCCAGCAGCCAAGAGCCTCTGGGGACCCCCCAGCGTGGCTACACCTTC.